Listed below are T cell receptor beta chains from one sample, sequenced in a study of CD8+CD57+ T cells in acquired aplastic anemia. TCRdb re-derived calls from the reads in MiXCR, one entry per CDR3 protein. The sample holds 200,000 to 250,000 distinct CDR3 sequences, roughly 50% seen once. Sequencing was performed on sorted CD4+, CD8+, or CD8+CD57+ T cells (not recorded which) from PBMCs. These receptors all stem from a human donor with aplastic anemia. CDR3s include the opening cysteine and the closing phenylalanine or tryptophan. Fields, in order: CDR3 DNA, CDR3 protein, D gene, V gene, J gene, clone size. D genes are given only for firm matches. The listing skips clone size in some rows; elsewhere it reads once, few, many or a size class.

TGTGCCAGCAGTTCCGGGACAGGACGCTCCTACGAGCAGTACTTC,CASSSGTGRSYEQYF,TRBD1,TRBV7-2,TRBJ2-7,.
TGTGCCAGCAGTGAGATGCACCCAGGAGAGACCCAGTACTTC,CASSEMHPGETQYF,.,TRBV2,TRBJ2-5,once
TGTGCCAGCAGTGAAACGAACAGGGTGGGACCCCTCCACTTT,CASSETNRVGPLHF,.,TRBV2,TRBJ1-6,.
TGTGCCAGCAGCCTTGGCGGGCTGGCAGAGACCCAGTACTCCTACGAGCAGTACTTC,CASSLGGLAETQYSYEQYF,.,TRBV12-3/TRBV12-4,TRBJ2-7,few
TGTGCCAGCAGTGTTGGGGGGAACTCCTACGAGCAGTACTTC,CASSVGGNSYEQYF,.,TRBV25-1,TRBJ2-7,few
TGTGCCAGCAGCTTTTCCGGGTCACTAGATACGCAGTATTTT,CASSFSGSLDTQYF,.,TRBV7-9,TRBJ2-3,.
TGTGCCAGCAGCCAAGCCCAACTAGCGGGGGGCACCTCCTACGAGCAGTACTTC,CASSQAQLAGGTSYEQYF,TRBD2,TRBV7-2,TRBJ2-7,.
TGTGCCACCACCTTAGACGGGTTAACAGGCTACACCTTC,CATTLDGLTGYTF,.,TRBV15,TRBJ1-2,.
TGTGCCACCAGAGAGGGTGGGGAGACCCAGTACTTC,CATREGGETQYF,.,TRBV15,TRBJ2-5,.
TGCAGTGCTAGAGATCAGCTCCCCGGACTCTACGAGCAGTACTTC,CSARDQLPGLYEQYF,.,TRBV20-1,TRBJ2-7,.
TGTGCCAGCAGCGTTGGGACCACTAGCACAGATACGCAGTATTTT,CASSVGTTSTDTQYF,.,TRBV9,TRBJ2-3,.
TGTGCCAGTAGTATAGGGAGGGGGCTTAGATCTGAAGCTTTCTTT,CASSIGRGLRSEAFF,TRBD1,TRBV19,TRBJ1-1,many
TGCAGTGCTAACCAGGCGTCCGACAATGAGCAGTTCTTC,CSANQASDNEQFF,.,TRBV20-1,TRBJ2-1,many
TGTGCCAGCAGCCGTACGACTAGCGGTCCACCCCACGAGCAGTACTTC,CASSRTTSGPPHEQYF,TRBD2,TRBV7-2,TRBJ2-7,.
TGTGCCAGTAGTCCAGGACAGACGAACACTGAAGCTTTCTTT,CASSPGQTNTEAFF,.,TRBV18,TRBJ1-1,many
TGTGCCAGCAGTTCACAGGGGCGACATGGCTACACCTTC,CASSSQGRHGYTF,TRBD1,TRBV12-3/TRBV12-4,TRBJ1-2,.